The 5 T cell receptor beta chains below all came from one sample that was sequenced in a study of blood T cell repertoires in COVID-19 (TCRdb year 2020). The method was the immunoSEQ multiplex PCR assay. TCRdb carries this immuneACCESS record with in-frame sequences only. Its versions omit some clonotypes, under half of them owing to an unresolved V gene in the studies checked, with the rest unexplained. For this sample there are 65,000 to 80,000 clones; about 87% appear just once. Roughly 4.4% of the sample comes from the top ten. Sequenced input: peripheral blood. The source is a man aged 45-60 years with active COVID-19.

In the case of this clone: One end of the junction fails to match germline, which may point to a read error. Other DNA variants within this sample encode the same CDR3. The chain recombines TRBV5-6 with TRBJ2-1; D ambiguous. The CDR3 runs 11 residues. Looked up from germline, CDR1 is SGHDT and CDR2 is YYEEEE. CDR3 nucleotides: TGTGCCAGCAGCTCCTATAATGAGCAGTTCTTC. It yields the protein CASSSYNEQFF.

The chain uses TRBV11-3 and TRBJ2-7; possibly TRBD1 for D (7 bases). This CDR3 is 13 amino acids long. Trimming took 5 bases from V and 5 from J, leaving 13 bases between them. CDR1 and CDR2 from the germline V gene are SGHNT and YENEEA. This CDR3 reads CASSPQGGHEQYF. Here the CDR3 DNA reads TGTGCCAGCAGCCCCCAGGGGGGCCACGAGCAGTACTTC.

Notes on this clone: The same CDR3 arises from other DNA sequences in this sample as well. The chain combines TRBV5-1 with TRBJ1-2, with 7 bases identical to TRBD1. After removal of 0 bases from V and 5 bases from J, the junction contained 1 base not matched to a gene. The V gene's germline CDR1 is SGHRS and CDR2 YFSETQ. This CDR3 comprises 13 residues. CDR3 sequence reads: CASSLGRGYGYTF. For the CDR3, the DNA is TGCGCCAGCAGCTTGGGCAGGGGGTATGGCTACACCTTC.

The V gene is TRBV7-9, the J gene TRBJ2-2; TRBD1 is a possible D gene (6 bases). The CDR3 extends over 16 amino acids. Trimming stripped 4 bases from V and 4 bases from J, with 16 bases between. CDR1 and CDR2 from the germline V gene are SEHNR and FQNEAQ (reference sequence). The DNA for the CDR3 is TGTGCCAGCAGCTCCATCCGACAGGTGTTCACCGGGGAGCTGTTTTTT. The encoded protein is CASSSIRQVFTGELFF.

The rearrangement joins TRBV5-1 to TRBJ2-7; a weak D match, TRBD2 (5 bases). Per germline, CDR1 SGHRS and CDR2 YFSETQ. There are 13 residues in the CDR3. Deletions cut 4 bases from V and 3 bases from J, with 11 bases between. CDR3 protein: CASSRAGSYEQYF. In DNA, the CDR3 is TGCGCCAGCAGCCGGGCGGGCAGCTACGAGCAGTACTTC.